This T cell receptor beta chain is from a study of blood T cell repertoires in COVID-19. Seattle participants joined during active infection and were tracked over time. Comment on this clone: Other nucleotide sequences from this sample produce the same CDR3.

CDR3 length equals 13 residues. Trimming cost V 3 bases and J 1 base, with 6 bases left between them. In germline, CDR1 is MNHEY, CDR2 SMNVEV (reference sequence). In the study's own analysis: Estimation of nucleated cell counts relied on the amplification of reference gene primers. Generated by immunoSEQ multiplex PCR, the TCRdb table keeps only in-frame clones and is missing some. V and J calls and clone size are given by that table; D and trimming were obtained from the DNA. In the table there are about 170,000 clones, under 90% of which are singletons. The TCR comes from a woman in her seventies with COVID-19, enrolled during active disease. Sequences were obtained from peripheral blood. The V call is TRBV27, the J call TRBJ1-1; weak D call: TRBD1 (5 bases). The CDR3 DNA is TGTGCCAGCAGTTTTAGGGGGAACACTGAAGCTTTCTTT. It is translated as CASSFRGNTEAFF.